Below, 13 T cell receptor beta chains from the same sample are listed, as sequenced in a study of a mutant IDH1 vaccine in newly diagnosed glioma. Time point specified: baseline, week 1 (first vaccination visit). Treatment in this sample: pre-vaccination baseline after standard-of-care therapy. Profiling relied on immunoSEQ multiplex PCR, and the TCRdb table lists in-frame clones only, not all of them. The sample shows around 92,000 clones, 70% to 90% of them seen only once. Sequences were derived from PBMCs, sampled from a glioma patient treated with radiotherapy, temozolomide or both. The receptors derive from a woman between 50 and 59 years old with glioma.

The chain employs TRBV6-1 and TRBJ2-2, with D tentatively TRBD2 (6 bases). The ends were cut back, 5 bases at V and 5 bases at J, with 15 bases in the middle. Germline loops: CDR1 MNHNS, CDR2 SASEGT. There are 15 residues in the CDR3. This chain's CDR3 is CASSFSGYGTGELFF. CDR3 sequence (DNA): TGTGCCAGCAGTTTCAGCGGGTATGGGACCGGGGAGCTGTTTTTT.

The chain combines TRBV6-6 with TRBJ2-7; no clear D. V dropped 2 bases and J dropped 6 bases, with 8 bases sitting between them. Germline values: CDR1 MNHNY, CDR2 SVGAGI (reference sequence). The CDR3 extends over 12 amino acids. The chain's CDR3 is CASSYRPFEQYF. The CDR3, as DNA: TGTGCCAGCAGTTACCGCCCCTTCGAGCAGTACTTC.

This chain connects TRBV5-3 to TRBJ2-5; 13 positions match TRBD2. TRBV5-3 is sorted into the ORF group, with uncertain function. The CDR3 spans 20 residues. The V and J ends lost 0 bases and 2 bases, in that order; junction bases with no gene match: 13. The DNA for the CDR3 is TGTGCCAGAAGCTTGGTTTTAGGCGGGACTAGCGGGGATTTTCAAGAGACCCAGTACTTC. Translating gives CARSLVLGGTSGDFQETQYF.

In nucleotides, the CDR3 is TGTGCCAGCTCACCAGCGAAGGAGACCCAGTACTTC. Protein: CASSPAKETQYF. V is TRBV18 and J is TRBJ2-5; no clear D gene. The CDR3 runs 12 residues. Germline loops: CDR1 KGHSH, CDR2 LQKENI. V shed 2 bases and J shed 5 bases, with 6 bases lying between them.

This chain links TRBV7-8 with TRBJ2-3; D is possibly TRBD2 (5 bases). Germline V gene data show CDR1 as SGHVS and CDR2 as FQNEAQ. This CDR3 has 13 amino acids. Trimming took 6 bases from V and 4 from J, leaving 11 bases between them. CDR3 protein: CASRNSGPDTQYF. As DNA, the CDR3 is TGTGCCAGCAGAAACAGCGGTCCAGATACGCAGTATTTT.

The chain recombines TRBV19 with TRBJ1-1; no clear D gene. The CDR3 runs 16 residues. Deletions cut 3 bases from V and 6 bases from J, with 20 bases between. Germline V gene sequence: CDR1 LNHDA, CDR2 SQIVND (reference sequence). The CDR3 loop reads CASSIPLLEGSAEAFF. Written as DNA, the CDR3 is TGTGCCAGTAGTATCCCCCTTTTAGAGGGCTCGGCTGAAGCTTTCTTT.

V and J are TRBV27 and TRBJ1-2; D remains unclear. CDR1 and CDR2 (germline): MNHEY, SMNVEV (reference sequence). With 0 bases removed from V and 2 bases from J, the gap between germline ends came to 10 bases. The CDR3 extends over 15 amino acids. The CDR3 nucleotides read TGTGCCAGCAGTTTATCGATAGCGGGAAACTATGGCTACACCTTC. Translated, it gives CASSLSIAGNYGYTF.

The rearrangement uses TRBV5-5 and TRBJ2-5, with 7 bases aligning to TRBD1. The end of the DNA is better explained by TRBJ2-7, so the J call may be wrong. The germline V gene has CDR1 SGHKS and CDR2 YYEKEE (reference sequence). The CDR3 consists of 15 residues. The CDR3 DNA reads TGTGCCAGCAGCTCCCGGGACAGCCTACCCTACGAGCAGTACTTC. Amino acids: CASSSRDSLPYEQYF.

V and J are TRBV20-1 and TRBJ2-5; unclear D gene. The ends were cut back, 5 bases at V and 9 bases at J, with 10 bases in the middle. The germline CDR1 and CDR2 sequences are DFQATT and SNEGSKA (reference sequence). This CDR3 is built from 10 residues. CDR3 protein: CSALWSSQYF. The CDR3 region has the DNA TGCAGTGCTCTATGGAGTTCCCAGTACTTC.

The genes are TRBV2 and TRBJ1-1; 8 nucleotides line up with TRBD1. Germline CDR1 SNHLY, CDR2 FYNNEI. The trim removed 8 bases at V and 2 bases at J, leaving 7 bases unmatched. The CDR3 extends over 14 amino acids. The CDR3 loop is CASPRQGLNTEAFF. The CDR3 region has the DNA TGTGCCAGCCCTCGACAGGGGCTTAACACTGAAGCTTTCTTT.

The V and J genes are TRBV19 and TRBJ2-7; D gene uncertain. V was shortened by 5 bases and J by 3 bases, with 26 bases between the two germline ends. The CDR3 length is 18 residues. The germline V gene encodes CDR1 LNHDA and CDR2 SQIVND (reference sequence). This chain's CDR3 is CASSAAQPDLFTFYEQYF. The CDR3 DNA reads as TGTGCCAGTAGTGCGGCACAGCCGGACCTCTTTACCTTCTACGAGCAGTACTTC.

The rearrangement joins TRBV5-1 to TRBJ2-3; D gene uncertain. CDR1 SGHRS and CDR2 YFSETQ come from the germline V gene. Trimming shortened V by 5 bases and J by 0 bases, and 10 bases separated the two germline ends. This CDR3 spans 14 amino acids. The chain's CDR3 is CASRDRVSTDTQYF. Written as DNA, the CDR3 is TGCGCCAGCAGAGATCGGGTGAGCACAGATACGCAGTATTTT.

This sequence joins TRBV18 and TRBJ2-3, with D perhaps TRBD2 (6 bases). Between the trimmed V and J ends, which lost 2 bases and 6 bases, there was a span of 15 bases. CDR3 length equals 15 residues. Germline assignment: CDR1 KGHSH and CDR2 LQKENI. CDR3 amino acids: CASSPGRDFLDTQYF. The CDR3 region has the DNA TGTGCCAGCTCACCAGGCCGGGACTTCCTCGATACGCAGTATTTT.